The rows below give T cell receptor beta chains drawn from one sample of a study of T cells in Graves' hyperthyroidism and ophthalmopathy. TCRdb re-analysed the multiplex PCR reads in MiXCR, keeping a single row per CDR3 protein. The table lists 200,000 to 250,000 distinct CDR3 sequences, roughly 18% of them singletons, with roughly 50% in the top ten. The sample was blood. The receptors were sampled from a man between 45 and 60 years old with Graves' hyperthyroidism. The CDR3 runs from the conserved cysteine through the conserved F or W. Fields, in order: clone size, V gene, CDR3 length, J gene, D gene, CDR3 protein, CDR3 DNA. The D gene is left open where the match is weak. Expanded clones get a size class; other rows say once, few or many, or leave the size out.

clone size: many
V gene: TRBV7-9
CDR3 length: 14
J gene: TRBJ1-1
D gene: .
CDR3 protein: CASSLHGEVTEAFF
CDR3 DNA: TGTGCCAGCAGCTTACATGGGGAGGTCACTGAAGCTTTCTTT

clone size: few
V gene: TRBV20-1
CDR3 length: 13
J gene: TRBJ1-2
D gene: .
CDR3 protein: CSAPTVGNYGYTF
CDR3 DNA: TGCAGTGCCCCGACTGTGGGAAACTATGGCTACACCTTC

clone size: many
V gene: TRBV11-3
CDR3 length: 14
J gene: TRBJ1-1
D gene: TRBD1
CDR3 protein: CASSKQGARTEAFF
CDR3 DNA: TGTGCCAGCAGCAAACAGGGGGCGCGGACTGAAGCTTTCTTT

clone size: few
V gene: TRBV5-1
CDR3 length: 14
J gene: TRBJ1-6
D gene: .
CDR3 protein: CASSLTGENSPLHF
CDR3 DNA: TGCGCCAGCAGCTTAACAGGTGAAAATTCACCCCTCCACTTT

clone size: .
V gene: TRBV11-2
CDR3 length: 15
J gene: TRBJ2-5
D gene: TRBD2
CDR3 protein: CASSSRTSGGETQYF
CDR3 DNA: TGTGCCAGCAGCTCTCGGACTAGCGGAGGGGAGACCCAGTACTTC

clone size: many
V gene: TRBV3-1
CDR3 length: 15
J gene: TRBJ2-7
D gene: TRBD2
CDR3 protein: CASSQGPGLAYEQYF
CDR3 DNA: TGTGCCAGCAGCCAAGGCCCGGGACTAGCCTACGAGCAGTACTTC

clone size: many
V gene: TRBV27
CDR3 length: 14
J gene: TRBJ2-7
D gene: TRBD2
CDR3 protein: CASSSRREYSEQYF
CDR3 DNA: TGTGCCAGCAGTTCTAGGCGGGAGTATAGCGAGCAGTACTTC

clone size: many
V gene: TRBV7-2
CDR3 length: 15
J gene: TRBJ2-1
D gene: TRBD2
CDR3 protein: CASSLGTSVYNEQFF
CDR3 DNA: TGTGCCAGCAGCTTAGGGACTAGCGTATACAATGAGCAGTTCTTC

clone size: .
V gene: TRBV9
CDR3 length: 13
J gene: TRBJ2-2
D gene: .
CDR3 protein: CATSPSGGGELFF
CDR3 DNA: TGTGCCACATCGCCGTCCGGCGGCGGGGAGCTGTTTTTT

clone size: few
V gene: TRBV5-1
CDR3 length: 15
J gene: TRBJ2-2
D gene: .
CDR3 protein: CASNPGELGTGELFF
CDR3 DNA: TGCGCCAGCAACCCCGGCGAGCTGGGCACCGGGGAGCTGTTTTTT

clone size: .
V gene: TRBV5-8
CDR3 length: 14
J gene: TRBJ1-1
D gene: .
CDR3 protein: CASSQQAMNTEAFF
CDR3 DNA: TGTGCCAGCAGCCAACAGGCCATGAACACTGAAGCTTTCTTT

clone size: few
V gene: TRBV20-1
CDR3 length: 13
J gene: TRBJ1-6
D gene: .
CDR3 protein: CSARVAYNSPLHF
CDR3 DNA: TGCAGTGCTAGAGTCGCCTATAATTCACCCCTCCACTTT

clone size: few
V gene: TRBV5-5
CDR3 length: 13
J gene: TRBJ1-1
D gene: TRBD1
CDR3 protein: CASSLWTGTEAFF
CDR3 DNA: TGTGCCAGCAGCTTGTGGACAGGGACTGAAGCTTTCTTT

clone size: few
V gene: TRBV19
CDR3 length: 14
J gene: TRBJ1-1
D gene: .
CDR3 protein: CASSHRVDRTEAFF
CDR3 DNA: TGTGCCAGTAGTCACAGGGTAGATCGGACTGAAGCTTTCTTT

clone size: few
V gene: TRBV7-3
CDR3 length: 15
J gene: TRBJ2-2
D gene: .
CDR3 protein: CASSGRGSDTGELFF
CDR3 DNA: TGTGCCAGCAGCGGCAGGGGTTCTGACACCGGGGAGCTGTTTTTT

clone size: many
V gene: TRBV7-7
CDR3 length: 15
J gene: TRBJ2-5
D gene: TRBD1
CDR3 protein: CASSLGRQGAETQYF
CDR3 DNA: TGTGCTAGCAGCTTAGGGAGACAGGGAGCGGAGACCCAGTACTTC

clone size: many
V gene: TRBV6-1
CDR3 length: 16
J gene: TRBJ2-5
D gene: TRBD2
CDR3 protein: CASSYGPGLAKETQYF
CDR3 DNA: TGTGCCAGCAGTTATGGGCCGGGACTAGCAAAGGAGACCCAGTACTTC

clone size: few
V gene: TRBV10-3
CDR3 length: 13
J gene: TRBJ1-4
D gene: .
CDR3 protein: CAIRSGGDEKLFF
CDR3 DNA: TGTGCCATCAGGTCGGGGGGAGATGAAAAACTGTTTTTT

clone size: many
V gene: TRBV28
CDR3 length: 13
J gene: TRBJ2-7
D gene: .
CDR3 protein: CASSLHSNYEQYF
CDR3 DNA: TGTGCCAGCAGTTTACACAGTAACTACGAGCAGTACTTC

clone size: .
V gene: TRBV11-1
CDR3 length: 14
J gene: TRBJ2-2
D gene: .
CDR3 protein: CASSLQAASGELFF
CDR3 DNA: TGTGCCAGCAGCTTACAGGCAGCGTCCGGGGAGCTGTTTTTT

clone size: many
V gene: TRBV5-1
CDR3 length: 15
J gene: TRBJ2-7
D gene: TRBD2
CDR3 protein: CASSLGNSGSYEQYF
CDR3 DNA: TGCGCCAGCAGCTTGGGCAATAGCGGGAGCTACGAGCAGTACTTC

clone size: many
V gene: TRBV18
CDR3 length: 16
J gene: TRBJ2-1
D gene: .
CDR3 protein: CASSLTPGRVSHEQFF
CDR3 DNA: TGTGCCAGCTCACTGACCCCCGGGCGAGTCTCCCATGAGCAGTTCTTC

clone size: few
V gene: TRBV5-1
CDR3 length: 15
J gene: TRBJ2-3
D gene: .
CDR3 protein: CASGNSGASTDTQYF
CDR3 DNA: TGCGCCAGTGGCAATAGCGGAGCTAGCACAGATACGCAGTATTTT

clone size: .
V gene: TRBV11-3
CDR3 length: 15
J gene: TRBJ2-5
D gene: TRBD1
CDR3 protein: CASSFTGTAQETQYF
CDR3 DNA: TGTGCCAGCAGCTTCACCGGGACAGCTCAAGAGACCCAGTACTTC

clone size: few
V gene: TRBV18
CDR3 length: 15
J gene: TRBJ1-3
D gene: .
CDR3 protein: CASSPRRTAGNTIYF
CDR3 DNA: TGTGCCAGCTCACCACGTAGGACGGCTGGAAACACCATATATTTT

clone size: many
V gene: TRBV27
CDR3 length: 15
J gene: TRBJ2-1
D gene: TRBD2
CDR3 protein: CASSPGTSGYNEQFF
CDR3 DNA: TGTGCCAGCAGTCCCGGGACTAGCGGATACAATGAGCAGTTCTTC

clone size: many
V gene: TRBV7-2
CDR3 length: 15
J gene: TRBJ2-2
D gene: .
CDR3 protein: CASSLSRWGTGELFF
CDR3 DNA: TGTGCCAGCAGCTTGTCAAGGTGGGGGACCGGGGAGCTGTTTTTT

clone size: .
V gene: TRBV20-1
CDR3 length: 16
J gene: TRBJ2-7
D gene: TRBD2
CDR3 protein: CSAPTPRLARSYEQYF
CDR3 DNA: TGCAGTGCCCCAACCCCCCGACTAGCGAGGAGCTACGAGCAGTACTTC

clone size: many
V gene: TRBV18
CDR3 length: 16
J gene: TRBJ2-7
D gene: TRBD1
CDR3 protein: CASSPRPGTGINEQYF
CDR3 DNA: TGTGCCAGCTCACCCCGACCCGGGACAGGGATCAACGAGCAGTACTTC